This is a list of T cell receptor beta chains from one sample in a study of cytomegalovirus exposure and HLA in healthy donors. Here immunoSEQ multiplex PCR was the method, and the copy in TCRdb shows in-frame clones only, minus some. This table has 130,000 or so clones, 50% to 75% appearing once. The sample consisted of PBMCs. The receptors come from a woman between 40 and 55 years old in good health and CMV-seronegative. CDR3s include the opening cysteine and the closing phenylalanine or tryptophan. The D gene is left open where the match is weak. Clone size is not always given. Where it is, it says once, few, many or a class for expanded clones.

D gene	V gene	CDR3 length	J gene	clone size	CDR3 DNA	CDR3 protein
TRBD2	TRBV2	15	TRBJ2-1	.	TGTGCCAGCCTATACCCTAGCGGGGGTTACAATGAGCAGTTCTTC	CASLYPSGGYNEQFF
.	TRBV4-1	16	TRBJ1-5	.	TGCGCCAGCAGCCAAGGGGAACGAGGGAGCAATCAGCCCCAGCATTTT	CASSQGERGSNQPQHF
.	TRBV9	15	TRBJ2-1	.	TGTGCCAGCAGCGTAGGTGGCGGGGTCTACAATGAGCAGTTCTTC	CASSVGGGVYNEQFF
.	TRBV5-1	12	TRBJ2-7	.	TGCGCCAGCAGCTCCAGGGCCTACGAGCAGTACTTC	CASSSRAYEQYF
.	TRBV5-1	13	TRBJ1-4	few	TGCGCCAGCAGCTTGTGGACGGGAGAGAAACTGTTTTTT	CASSLWTGEKLFF
.	TRBV19	14	TRBJ2-1	.	TGTGCCAGTAGTATAGGGGCCAGTCAGGATGAGCAGTTCTTC	CASSIGASQDEQFF
.	TRBV7-9	13	TRBJ2-1	.	TGTGCCAGCAGCCCCCAGGGGAGGGGTGAGCAGTTCTTC	CASSPQGRGEQFF
.	TRBV2	14	TRBJ2-3	once	TGTGCCAGCAGTGAAATCCGCGTCACAGATACGCAGTATTTT	CASSEIRVTDTQYF
TRBD2	TRBV5-4	16	TRBJ2-1	few	TGTGCCAGCAGCCAAGGGACTAGCGGTTCGTCCAATGAGCAGTTCTTC	CASSQGTSGSSNEQFF
TRBD1	TRBV30	16	TRBJ1-6	.	TGTGCCTGGAGACACCGGGCGGGACAGTTGTATTCACCCCTCCACTTT	CAWRHRAGQLYSPLHF
TRBD2	TRBV27	16	TRBJ2-1	.	TGTGCCAGCAGTGTTTCGGGACTAGCGGGGGGGGGTGAGCAGTTCTTC	CASSVSGLAGGGEQFF
TRBD1	TRBV7-9	15	TRBJ2-2	.	TGTGCCAGCAGCCGGGACAGGGACTCCACCGGGGAGCTGTTTTTT	CASSRDRDSTGELFF